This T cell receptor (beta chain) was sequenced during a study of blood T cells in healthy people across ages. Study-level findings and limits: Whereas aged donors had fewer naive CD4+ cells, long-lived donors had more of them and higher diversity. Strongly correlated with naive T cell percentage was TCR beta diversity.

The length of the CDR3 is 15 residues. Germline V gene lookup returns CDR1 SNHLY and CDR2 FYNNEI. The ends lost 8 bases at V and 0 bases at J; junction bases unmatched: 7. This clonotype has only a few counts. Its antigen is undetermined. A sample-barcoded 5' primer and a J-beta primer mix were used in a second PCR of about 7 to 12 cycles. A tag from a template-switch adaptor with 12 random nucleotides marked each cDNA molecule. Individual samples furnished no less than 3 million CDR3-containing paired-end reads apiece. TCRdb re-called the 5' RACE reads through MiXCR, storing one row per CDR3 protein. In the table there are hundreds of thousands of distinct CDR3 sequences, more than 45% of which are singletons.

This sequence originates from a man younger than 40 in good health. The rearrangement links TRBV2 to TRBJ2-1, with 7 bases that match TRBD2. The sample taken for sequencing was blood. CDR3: CASEASGRSYNEQFF. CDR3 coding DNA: TGTGCCAGCGAGGCTAGCGGTCGCTCCTACAATGAGCAGTTCTTC.